The 22 T cell receptor beta chains below all came from one sample that was sequenced in a study of T-cell memory formation after mild COVID-19. TCRdb reprocessed the 5' RACE reads via MiXCR and lists one record per CDR3 protein. The data contain roughly 180,000 distinct CDR3 sequences, approximately 10% of them singletons. Sequencing was carried out using PBMCs or a T cell subset sorted from them (not recorded which). These receptor sequences come from a man aged 18 to 29 who had mild COVID-19 (a few samples of this study predate the infection). Cell type and time point are not known.

The genes are TRBV5-6 and TRBJ1-2, with TRBD1 identical over 8 bases. Germline assignment: CDR1 SGHDT and CDR2 YYEEEE. Trimming cost V 4 bases and J 3 bases; bases outside gene matches: 5. This CDR3 is 14 amino acids long. In DNA, the CDR3 is TGTGCCAGCAGCCTAAGGACAGGGCACTATGGCTACACCTTC. This codes for CASSLRTGHYGYTF. The full variable domain, its missing parts supplied by reference TRBV5-6 and TRBJ1-2, is DAGVTQSPTHLIKTRGQQVTLRCSPKSGHDTVSWYQQALGQGPQFIFQYYEEEERQRGNFPDRFSGHQFPNYSSELNVNALLLGDSALYLCASSLRTGHYGYTFGSGTRLTVV.

This clonotype has at least ten counts. The chain couples TRBV6-6 to TRBJ1-5; no reliable D call. The CDR3 is 13 amino acids. Germline values: CDR1 MNHNY, CDR2 SVGAGI (reference sequence). Trimming pared 5 bases from V and 6 bases from J, leaving 11 bases between. The CDR3 nucleotides read TGTGCCAGCAGTACCTCGGGGTTTCAGCCCCAGCATTTT. It yields the protein CASSTSGFQPQHF.

The CDR3 sequence: CAANRALRTGELFF. CDR3 coding DNA: TGTGCCGCCAACAGGGCCTTGAGGACCGGGGAGCTGTTTTTT. This chain links TRBV2 with TRBJ2-2, with D perhaps TRBD1 (6 bases). The germline V and J ends were trimmed by 11 bases and 5 bases, with 18 bases remaining between them. CDR1 SNHLY and CDR2 FYNNEI come from the germline V gene. This CDR3 has 14 amino acids. The entire variable domain, with the rest obtained from reference TRBV2 and TRBJ2-2, is as follows: EPEVTQTPSHQVTQMGQEVILRCVPISNHLYFYWYRQILGQKVEFLVSFYNNEISEKSEIFDDQFSVERPDGSNFTLKIRSTKLEDSAMYFCAANRALRTGELFFGEGSRLTVL.

This clonotype was found many times. The chain combines TRBV12-3 or TRBV12-4 with TRBJ2-5; D gene ambiguous. The CDR3 is 14 amino acids. V was trimmed by 6 bases and J by 0 bases, leaving 11 bases between them. The CDR3 region has the DNA TGTGCCAGCAGAGGACCAGAGTACCAAGAGACCCAGTACTTC. This translates into CASRGPEYQETQYF.

This clonotype has a count of ten or more. This rearrangement joins TRBV7-2 to TRBJ1-1, with D tentatively TRBD1 (5 bases). Per the germline V gene, CDR1 is SGHTA and CDR2 is FQGNSA. V lost 3 bases and J 4 bases, leaving 9 bases between the germline ends. The CDR3 is made up of 13 amino acids. Here the CDR3 DNA reads TGTGCCAGCAGCTTTGGGCAGGGCACTGAAGCTTTCTTT. This codes for CASSFGQGTEAFF. Supplemented by reference TRBV7-2 and TRBJ1-1, the full variable domain reads GAGVSQSPSNKVTEKGKDVELRCDPISGHTALYWYRQSLGQGLEFLIYFQGNSAPDKSGLPSDRFSAERTGGSVSTLTIQRTQQEDSAVYLCASSFGQGTEAFFGQGTRLTVV.

In this sample, this clonotype turned up a few times. V gene TRBV6-2 or TRBV6-3 combines with J gene TRBJ2-1; 14 positions match TRBD2. The CDR3 is made up of 15 amino acids. Germline CDR1 and CDR2: MNHEY and SVGEGT. J was trimmed by 7 bases and V by 6 bases; bases with no gene match: 5. CDR3 in amino acids: CASRRGLAGVNEQFF. CDR3 nucleotide sequence: TGTGCCAGCAGAAGGGGACTAGCGGGGGTGAATGAGCAGTTCTTC.

This clonotype was counted a few times. CDR3 in amino acids: CSVDGGANEQFF. In nucleotides, the CDR3 is TGCAGCGTTGATGGCGGGGCCAATGAGCAGTTCTTC. The chain joins TRBV29-1 to TRBJ2-1; D possibly corresponds to TRBD2 (6 bases). With 3 bases removed from V and 6 bases from J, the gap between germline ends came to 9 bases. The CDR3 has 12 amino acids. Germline V CDR1 and CDR2: SQVTM, ANQGSEA.

In this sample, this clonotype turned up many times. The chain recombines TRBV5-1 with TRBJ2-3, with D hard to call. Per the germline V gene, CDR1 is SGHRS and CDR2 is YFSETQ. V was trimmed by 0 bases and J by 3 bases, leaving 11 bases between them. The CDR3 totals 15 residues. The CDR3 nucleotides read TGCGCCAGCAGCTTGGCGACTCAGAGGACAGATACGCAGTATTTT. Amino acid sequence: CASSLATQRTDTQYF.

This clonotype was picked up many times. The chain links TRBV4-1 to TRBJ2-3; 11 nucleotides align to TRBD2. The CDR3 is made up of 15 amino acids. The J segment lost 4 bases and the V segment lost 0 bases, leaving 0 bases of the junction unmatched. Germline loops: CDR1 MGHRA, CDR2 YSYEKL. The CDR3 sequence is CASSQETSGADTQYF. The DNA of the CDR3 is TGCGCCAGCAGCCAAGAGACTAGCGGGGCAGATACGCAGTATTTT.

This clonotype has a single count. The chain employs TRBV10-1 and TRBJ2-3; D remains unclear. The length of the CDR3 is 15 residues. The V end lost 4 bases, the J end lost 2 bases, and 13 bases lay between the germline ends. Per germline, CDR1 WNHNN and CDR2 SYGVQD (reference sequence). As DNA, the CDR3 is TGCGCCAGCAGTGGGTCTTTTCCACTCACAGATACGCAGTATTTT. It codes for CASSGSFPLTDTQYF.

This clonotype was seen a handful of times. The genes are TRBV5-1 and TRBJ2-5, with 7 bases that match TRBD1. The ends lost 6 bases at V and 4 bases at J; junction bases unmatched: 9. The germline gives CDR1 SGHRS, CDR2 YFSETQ. This CDR3 has 14 amino acids. CDR3 sequence (DNA): TGCGCCAGCACCCCGGAGAGGGGGCGAGAGACCCAGTACTTC. Translation gives CASTPERGRETQYF.

The table lists this clonotype with a few counts. The chain uses TRBV10-3 and TRBJ2-1; D might be TRBD2 (6 bases). The V end was cut by 6 bases, the J end by 7 bases, with 22 bases between. Germline lookup yields CDR1 ENHRY and CDR2 SYGVKD. CDR3 length: 16 residues. The CDR3 nucleotides are TGTGCCATCAGCCGAAAAGGGACTTCAGGGTTTAATGAGCAGTTCTTC. It yields the protein CAISRKGTSGFNEQFF.

The gene calls are TRBV6-1 and TRBJ2-1, with 7 positions matching TRBD1. V lost 5 bases, J lost 7 bases, and 8 bases stayed unmatched. Germline values: CDR1 MNHNS, CDR2 SASEGT. The CDR3 is made up of 14 amino acids. This CDR3 reads CASSTDRNLNEQFF. CDR3 nucleotides: TGTGCCAGCAGTACGGACAGGAACCTAAATGAGCAGTTCTTC.

In this sample, this clonotype turned up a few times. The chain recombines TRBV6-6 with TRBJ2-7, with D possibly being TRBD2 (7 bases). Germline lookup yields CDR1 MNHNY and CDR2 SVGAGI (reference sequence). CDR3 length: 13 amino acids. Trimming left V 6 bases short and J 7 bases short, with 16 bases between. The CDR3 protein is CASRTWEGGEQYF. CDR3 nucleotide sequence: TGTGCCAGCAGGACCTGGGAGGGGGGGGAGCAGTACTTC.

The rearrangement joins TRBV5-6 to TRBJ1-1; D gene ambiguous. The CDR3 is 15 amino acids. Germline V gene lookup returns CDR1 SGHDT and CDR2 YYEEEE. V lost 1 base to trimming and J lost 1 base, with 11 bases between them. The CDR3 loop is CASSLFSRENTEAFF. The CDR3 bases are TGTGCCAGCAGCTTGTTTAGCCGGGAGAACACTGAAGCTTTCTTT. Using reference TRBV5-6 and TRBJ1-1 for the parts outside the CDR3, the full variable domain is DAGVTQSPTHLIKTRGQQVTLRCSPKSGHDTVSWYQQALGQGPQFIFQYYEEEERQRGNFPDRFSGHQFPNYSSELNVNALLLGDSALYLCASSLFSRENTEAFFGQGTRLTVV.

This clonotype has more than one count but fewer than ten. The J gene is TRBJ2-3, the V gene TRBV7-3; D gene ambiguous. The CDR3 is 15 amino acids. Trimming left V 2 bases short and J 0 bases short, with 9 bases between. CDR1 is SGHTA and CDR2 is FQGTGA in the germline V gene. The CDR3 DNA is TGTGCCAGCAGCTTACTGCCTTCTAGCACAGATACGCAGTATTTT. Its translation: CASSLLPSSTDTQYF. Full variable domain (remainder filled in from reference TRBV7-3 and TRBJ2-3): GAGVSQTPSNKVTEKGKYVELRCDPISGHTALYWYRQSLGQGPEFLIYFQGTGAADDSGLPNDRFFAVRPEGSVSTLKIQRTERGDSAVYLCASSLLPSSTDTQYFGPGTRLTVL.

This clonotype was observed many times. V is TRBV7-2 and J is TRBJ2-7; D is undetermined. The germline gives CDR1 SGHTA, CDR2 FQGNSA. V was shortened by 0 bases and J by 2 bases, with 8 bases between the two germline ends. This CDR3 is built from 14 residues. In DNA form, the CDR3 reads TGTGCCAGCAGCTTAGCGCCCTATCCCTACGAGCAGTACTTC. Protein: CASSLAPYPYEQYF.

There are many counts of this clonotype. The V gene is TRBV12-3 or TRBV12-4, the J gene TRBJ1-1, with a weak D call TRBD1 (6 bases). V gave up 4 bases and J gave up 4 bases, with 16 bases separating them. This CDR3 is 15 amino acids long. The CDR3 is CASSSPRGMGTEAFF. The CDR3 DNA reads as TGTGCCAGCAGTTCGCCCAGGGGTATGGGCACTGAAGCTTTCTTT.

This clonotype was detected many times. V usage is TRBV2 and J usage is TRBJ1-2; no clear D. Between the trimmed V and J ends, which lost 2 bases and 1 base, there was a span of 2 bases. Germline V gives CDR1 SNHLY, CDR2 FYNNEI. The CDR3 spans 12 residues. CDR3 protein: CASSENNYGYTF. For the CDR3, the DNA is TGTGCCAGCAGTGAAAATAACTATGGCTACACCTTC.

This clonotype was found many times. V gene TRBV6-1 combines with J gene TRBJ2-1, with 11 bases aligning to TRBD2. The CDR3 runs 15 residues. With 1 base clipped from V and 5 bases from J, the junction kept 1 base outside the gene matches. CDR1 is MNHNS and CDR2 is SASEGT in the germline V gene. The DNA for the CDR3 is TGTGCCAGCAGTGAAGGACTAGCGGGGAACAATGAGCAGTTCTTC. This gives the protein CASSEGLAGNNEQFF.

This chain uses TRBV5-1 with TRBJ1-1, with D uncertain. The germline V and J ends were trimmed by 2 bases and 1 base, with 12 bases remaining between them. The CDR3 is 15 residues long. Germline assignment: CDR1 SGHRS and CDR2 YFSETQ. In nucleotides, the CDR3 is TGCGCCAGCAGCTTATCTCCGTTGGGGAACACTGAAGCTTTCTTT. Amino acids: CASSLSPLGNTEAFF.

The V gene is TRBV7-3, the J gene TRBJ2-3, with unresolved D. This CDR3 has 13 residues. Per germline, CDR1 SGHTA and CDR2 FQGTGA. Trimming removed 0 bases from V and 5 bases from J, with 6 bases in between. The CDR3 sequence: CASSLTKEDTQYF. The CDR3 DNA is TGTGCCAGCAGCTTAACTAAGGAAGATACGCAGTATTTT.